The next 14 T cell receptor beta chains were all read from a single sample in a study of PD-1 blockade in classical Hodgkin lymphoma. The time point denotes: newly diagnosed, previously untreated cHL patient sample. The assay was immunoSEQ multiplex PCR, and TCRdb's table has in-frame clones only and misses some. This sample carries 17,000 or so clones, roughly 87% of them seen once, and the ten largest clones take around 4.2%. Sequencing input: peripheral blood mononuclear cells (PBMCs). These receptors came from a human donor with classical Hodgkin lymphoma.

The chain joins TRBV5-1 to TRBJ2-7; no firm D call. Trimming left V 3 bases short and J 3 bases short, with 10 bases between. The CDR3 loop spans 13 amino acids. The V gene's germline CDR1 is SGHRS and CDR2 YFSETQ. The CDR3 region is CASSSDGNYEQYF. CDR3 DNA sequence: TGCGCCAGCAGCTCCGACGGAAACTACGAGCAGTACTTC.

The J gene is TRBJ2-3, the V gene TRBV2, with a possible D match to TRBD2 (6 bases). Germline-derived CDR1 and CDR2 are SNHLY and FYNNEI. V was clipped by 4 bases and J by 0 bases, with 11 bases between them. The CDR3 covers 15 residues. DNA of the CDR3: TGTGCCAGCAGTGGGTTAGCGGACAGCACAGATACGCAGTATTTT. Encoded protein: CASSGLADSTDTQYF.

The chain couples TRBV7-2 to TRBJ2-2; no clear D. V was trimmed by 5 bases and J by 5 bases, leaving 12 bases between them. Germline lookup yields CDR1 SGHTA and CDR2 FQGNSA. The CDR3 is 14 residues long. The CDR3 protein is CASSPVRVTGELFF. The DNA of the CDR3 is TGTGCCAGCAGCCCCGTAAGGGTTACCGGGGAGCTGTTTTTT. The complete variable domain, with remaining parts taken from reference TRBV7-2 and TRBJ2-2, reads GAGVSQSPSNKVTEKGKDVELRCDPISGHTALYWYRQSLGQGLEFLIYFQGNSAPDKSGLPSDRFSAERTGGSVSTLTIQRTQQEDSAVYLCASSPVRVTGELFFGEGSRLTVL.

The chain recombines TRBV29-1 with TRBJ2-1; 11 bases map to TRBD2. Per the germline V gene, CDR1 is SQVTM and CDR2 is ANQGSEA. The CDR3 length is 16 residues. V gave up 3 bases and J gave up 6 bases; unmatched junction bases: 10. CDR3 sequence: CSVEVAGGPVGNEQFF. The CDR3 DNA reads as TGCAGCGTTGAGGTAGCGGGAGGGCCGGTTGGCAATGAGCAGTTCTTC.

The CDR3, as DNA: TGTGCCAGCTCACCACAGGGTTTAGAGACCCAGTACTTC. It yields the protein CASSPQGLETQYF. This chain joins TRBV18 and TRBJ2-5; D is unresolved. CDR3 length: 13 residues. Deletions cut 1 base from V and 4 bases from J, with 7 bases between. From germline, CDR1 is KGHSH and CDR2 LQKENI. Full variable domain (remainder filled in from reference TRBV18 and TRBJ2-5): NAGVMQNPRHLVRRRGQEARLRCSPMKGHSHVYWYRQLPEEGLKFMVYLQKENIIDESGMPKERFSAEFPKEGPSILRIQQVVRGDSAAYFCASSPQGLETQYFGPGTRLLVL.

This clone turned up a few times. The chain links TRBV4-3 to TRBJ2-3; 13 nucleotides align to TRBD2. The CDR3 covers 18 residues. Germline V gene lookup returns CDR1 LGHNA and CDR2 YSLEER. The ends lost 4 bases at V and 0 bases at J; junction bases unmatched: 7. The CDR3 loop is CASSRGLAGDASTDTQYF. CDR3 DNA sequence: TGCGCCAGCAGCCGCGGACTAGCGGGGGACGCTAGCACAGATACGCAGTATTTT.

The chain joins TRBV28 to TRBJ2-7, with 13 bases identical to TRBD2. Germline assignment: CDR1 MDHEN and CDR2 SYDVKM. Losses at the gene ends were 4 bases for V and 5 bases for J; bases not matched to a gene: 8. The CDR3 runs 16 residues. CDR3 amino acids: CASSSSGLAGVHEQYF. The CDR3 region has the DNA TGTGCCAGCAGTTCATCTGGACTAGCGGGAGTACACGAGCAGTACTTC.

The chain carries TRBV5-1 and TRBJ2-5; D is perhaps TRBD2 (6 bases). The V end was cut by 6 bases, the J end by 5 bases, with 20 bases between. Germline assignment: CDR1 SGHRS and CDR2 YFSETQ. This CDR3 has 15 amino acids. This CDR3 reads CASTISGAGTETQYF. CDR3 in DNA: TGCGCCAGCACCATAAGTGGTGCGGGAACGGAGACCCAGTACTTC.

This sequence joins TRBV4-1 and TRBJ2-1; TRBD1 matches 7 bases. The CDR3 is 14 amino acids. Germline trimming cut 4 bases from V and 7 bases from J; bases unmatched to any gene: 7. CDR1 is MGHRA and CDR2 is YSYEKL in the germline V gene. The CDR3, as DNA: TGCGCCAGCAGCCCTCTCTCGACAGGGAATGAGCAGTTCTTC. It codes for CASSPLSTGNEQFF.

The chain employs TRBV6-6 and TRBJ2-7, with a possible D match to TRBD2 (6 bases). In germline, CDR1 is MNHNY, CDR2 SVGAGI (reference sequence). CDR3 length: 15 residues. V lost 8 bases to trimming and J lost 3 bases, with 20 bases between them. The CDR3 is CASESRDSGGYEQYF. The CDR3, as DNA: TGTGCCAGCGAGAGCCGGGACTCCGGCGGCTACGAGCAGTACTTC.

The chain's CDR3 is CASSLRGGERDGYTF. Here the CDR3 DNA reads TGTGCCAGCAGCTTACGGGGGGGCGAGCGAGATGGCTACACCTTC. This sequence joins TRBV7-2 and TRBJ1-2, with TRBD1 as a possible D gene (6 bases). This CDR3 contains 15 residues. V dropped 2 bases and J dropped 6 bases, with 16 bases sitting between them. CDR1 is SGHTA, CDR2 FQGNSA, per germline.

The CDR3, as DNA: TGTGCCAGCTCACCCAGCGGACCAGACTACAATGAGCAGTTCTTC. This translates into CASSPSGPDYNEQFF. The V and J genes are TRBV18 and TRBJ2-1; TRBD2 might be the D (5 bases). The V end lost 3 bases, the J end lost 3 bases, and 12 bases lay between the germline ends. In germline, CDR1 is KGHSH, CDR2 LQKENI. The CDR3 sequence is 15 residues long.

The chain carries TRBV7-1 and TRBJ2-7; D possibly corresponds to TRBD1 (5 bases). TRBV7-1 is an open reading frame whose function is uncertain. The V end was cut by 5 bases, the J end by 3 bases, with 11 bases between. This CDR3 has 13 amino acids. In nucleotides, the CDR3 is TGTGCCAGCAGCCTCAGGGATGGCTACGAGCAGTACTTC. Translated, it gives CASSLRDGYEQYF.

The chain has TRBV4-1 and TRBJ1-5, with D uncertain. This CDR3 has 16 amino acids. V was clipped by 0 bases and J by 2 bases, with 11 bases between them. The germline gives CDR1 MGHRA, CDR2 YSYEKL. The CDR3 here is CASSQEEEDGNQPQHF. The CDR3 DNA follows: TGCGCCAGCAGCCAAGAAGAAGAGGATGGCAATCAGCCCCAGCATTTT.